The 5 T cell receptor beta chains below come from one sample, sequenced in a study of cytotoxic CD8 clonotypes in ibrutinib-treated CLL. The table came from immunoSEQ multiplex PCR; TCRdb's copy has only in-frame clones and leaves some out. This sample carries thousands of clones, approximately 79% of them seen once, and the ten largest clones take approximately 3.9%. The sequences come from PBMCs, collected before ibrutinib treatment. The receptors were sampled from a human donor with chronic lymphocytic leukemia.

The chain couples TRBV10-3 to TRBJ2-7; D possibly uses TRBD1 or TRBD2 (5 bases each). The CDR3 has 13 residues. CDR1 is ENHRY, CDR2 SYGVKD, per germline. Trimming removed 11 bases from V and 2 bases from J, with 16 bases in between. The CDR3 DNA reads TGTGCCGGGCGAGGGGTCGGAGCCTACGAGCAGTACTTC. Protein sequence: CAGRGVGAYEQYF.

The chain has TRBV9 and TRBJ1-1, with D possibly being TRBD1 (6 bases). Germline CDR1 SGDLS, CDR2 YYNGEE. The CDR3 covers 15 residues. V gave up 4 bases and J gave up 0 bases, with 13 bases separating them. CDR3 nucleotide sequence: TGTGCCAGCAGCTTCGAGGGACATCTGAACACTGAAGCTTTCTTT. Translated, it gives CASSFEGHLNTEAFF.

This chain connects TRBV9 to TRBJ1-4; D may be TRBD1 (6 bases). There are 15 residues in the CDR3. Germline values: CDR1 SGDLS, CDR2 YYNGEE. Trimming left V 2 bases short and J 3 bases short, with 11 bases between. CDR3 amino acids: CASSVRDIPNEKLFF. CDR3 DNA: TGTGCCAGCAGCGTCCGGGACATACCTAATGAAAAACTGTTTTTT.

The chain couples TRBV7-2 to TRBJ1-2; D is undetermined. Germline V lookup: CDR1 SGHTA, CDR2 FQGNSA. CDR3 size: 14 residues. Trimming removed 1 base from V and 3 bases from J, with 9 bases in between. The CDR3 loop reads CASSLETNYYGYTF. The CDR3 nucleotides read TGTGCCAGCAGCTTAGAGACCAACTACTATGGCTACACCTTC.

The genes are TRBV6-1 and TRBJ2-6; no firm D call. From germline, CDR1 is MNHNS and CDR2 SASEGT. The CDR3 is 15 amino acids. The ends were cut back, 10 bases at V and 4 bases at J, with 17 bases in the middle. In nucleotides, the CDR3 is TGTGCCACCAGCACGCTTAAGTCCGGGGCCAACGTCCTGACTTTC. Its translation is CATSTLKSGANVLTF.